Listed below are T cell receptor beta chains from one sample, sequenced in a study of CD8+ T cells in alopecia areata. Repertoires were generated with immunoSEQ multiplex PCR, while TCRdb's copy carries only in-frame clones and drops some. Found here are some 190,000 clones, approximately 50% of them singletons; the top ten hold roughly a tenth. The sequencing used CD8+ T cells sorted from blood, collected around week 53, from a patient treated with tofacitinib. All receptors come from a human donor with alopecia areata. The CDR3 runs from the conserved cysteine through the conserved F or W. D genes are given only for firm matches. Clone size is given for some rows only: seen once, a few or many times, or a class if the clone is expanded.

v_call	j_call	d_call	clone_size	cdr3_nt	cdr3_aa
TRBV21-1	TRBJ2-7	-	few	TGTGCCAGCAGCAAAGGTGCAGGGTATCCAGGCGAGCAGTACTTC	CASSKGAGYPGEQYF
TRBV6-5	TRBJ2-3	TRBD2	few	TGTGCCAGCAGTTACTCCCTAGCGGGGGGAGGAGATACGCAGTATTTT	CASSYSLAGGGDTQYF
TRBV7-9	TRBJ1-6	-	-	TGTGCCAGCAGCCCCTCTGGGGCCCTCCACTTT	CASSPSGALHF
TRBV27	TRBJ2-7	-	-	TGTGCCAGCAGTCCTACAGGGACCGAGCAGTACTTC	CASSPTGTEQYF
TRBV9	TRBJ1-4	-	-	TGTGCCAGCAGGAGGGACGACTGGAGTGAAAAACTGTTTTTT	CASRRDDWSEKLFF
TRBV6-5	TRBJ2-7	-	once	TGTGCCAGCAGTTACTCGGACGGCTACGAGCAGTACTTC	CASSYSDGYEQYF
TRBV30	TRBJ2-7	-	-	TGTGCCTGGAGTGTACCGGGCAGTACCTACGAGCAGTACTTC	CAWSVPGSTYEQYF
TRBV4-1	TRBJ1-5	-	few	TGCGCCAGCAGCCCTCTTTCCCTTGGGAATCAGCCCCAGCATTTT	CASSPLSLGNQPQHF
TRBV5-4	TRBJ2-2	-	-	TGTGCCAGCAGCCTCTTAGGGACCGCGAACACCGGGGAGCTGTTTTTT	CASSLLGTANTGELFF
TRBV30	TRBJ1-2	TRBD1	-	TGTGCCTGGAGCGACACAGGGGGAGCAACCTATGGCTACACCTTC	CAWSDTGGATYGYTF
TRBV5-1	TRBJ1-2	-	-	TGCGCCAGCAGAGGAGAGGTCCGATCCAACAACTATGGCTACACCTTC	CASRGEVRSNNYGYTF
TRBV6-1	TRBJ2-1	-	-	TGTGCCAGCAGTGATGTCCGCAATGAGCAGTTCTTC	CASSDVRNEQFF
TRBV5-4	TRBJ1-6	TRBD1	-	TGTGCCAGCAGTCCGGACAGGAGTAACTCACCCCTCCACTTT	CASSPDRSNSPLHF
TRBV9	TRBJ1-2	TRBD1	-	TGTGCCAGCAACAAGAAGGACAGGGGGAACGGCTACACCTTC	CASNKKDRGNGYTF
TRBV30	TRBJ1-1	-	few	TGTGCCTGGAGTGTGGGGACTGAAGCTTTCTTT	CAWSVGTEAFF
TRBV7-2	TRBJ2-1	-	-	TGTGCCAGCAGCTTATTACAGGGAATCTACAATGAGCAGTTCTTC	CASSLLQGIYNEQFF
TRBV13	TRBJ2-7	TRBD2	few	TGTGCCAGCAGCATGGGACTAGCGGGCTACGAGCAGTACTTC	CASSMGLAGYEQYF
TRBV15	TRBJ1-1	-	few	TGTGCCACCCGAGGACAGCCAAAGAACACTGAAGCTTTCTTT	CATRGQPKNTEAFF
TRBV5-6	TRBJ1-1	-	-	TGTGCCAGCAGATTCAGGGATTCGACTGAAGCTTTCTTT	CASRFRDSTEAFF
TRBV20-1	TRBJ2-5	-	-	TGCAGTGCCTTGAAACAAGAGACCCAGTACTTC	CSALKQETQYF
TRBV9	TRBJ1-1	-	few	TGTGCCAGCAGCACCCAACGGAACACTGAAGCTTTCTTT	CASSTQRNTEAFF
TRBV29-1	TRBJ2-2	-	-	TGCAGCGTTGAAGGTCGCCGGGGCGCGGACACCGGGGAGCTGTTTTTT	CSVEGRRGADTGELFF
TRBV30	TRBJ1-2	-	few	TGTGCCTGGAGTCCGGGGGGCAACTATGGCTACACCTTC	CAWSPGGNYGYTF
TRBV4-3	TRBJ2-1	-	few	TGCGCCAGCAGCCAAGATCTCGGAGGGTTCTACAATGAGCAGTTCTTC	CASSQDLGGFYNEQFF
TRBV12-5	TRBJ2-7	TRBD1	-	TGTGCTAGTGGAGGACAGGGAACCTACGAGCAGTACTTC	CASGGQGTYEQYF
TRBV23-1	TRBJ1-5	-	few	TGCGCCAGCAGTCAACCGGCAGGGCGGGTCTGTAGCAATCAGCCCCAGCATTTT	CASSQPAGRVCSNQPQHF
TRBV2	TRBJ2-4	-	few	TGTGCCAGCAACCCCATACTACAGGGAGTAGCCAAAAACATTCAGTACTTC	CASNPILQGVAKNIQYF
TRBV7-9	TRBJ2-3	-	-	TGTGCCAGCAGCCAAACCGGGGCCCGCACTCACACAGATACGCAGTATTTT	CASSQTGARTHTDTQYF
TRBV2	TRBJ1-5	-	-	TGTGCCAGCAGTGATTCAGGGGCTCTAGCTTCTCAGCCCCAGCATTTT	CASSDSGALASQPQHF
TRBV5-4	TRBJ1-6	-	-	TGTGCCAGCAGCTTTGATGTTGTGGTAGATAATAATTCACCCCTCCACTTT	CASSFDVVVDNNSPLHF
TRBV7-2	TRBJ2-1	TRBD2	-	TGTGCCAGCAGCAAAAAGTCGGGGGGGTCCTACAATGAGCAGTTCTTC	CASSKKSGGSYNEQFF
TRBV29-1	TRBJ2-1	-	few	TGCAGCGCACGGGACACCTCTTACAATGAGCAGTTCTTC	CSARDTSYNEQFF
TRBV29-1	TRBJ2-1	-	-	TGCAGCGGGTCAGGGGGGCACTACAATGAGCAGTTCTTC	CSGSGGHYNEQFF
TRBV7-9	TRBJ2-1	-	-	TGTGCCAGCAGCACTCCTGGAGGTTACAATGAGCAGTTCTTC	CASSTPGGYNEQFF
TRBV28	TRBJ1-6	-	-	TGTGCCAGCAGTCCCCTAGGTTCGACCCTCCACTTT	CASSPLGSTLHF
TRBV19	TRBJ2-3	-	-	TGTGCCAGTAGTATAGAGGAGTGGAAGGATACGCAGTATTTT	CASSIEEWKDTQYF
TRBV29-1	TRBJ1-5	-	-	TGCAGCGTTGATATTTGGGCCCAGCCCCAGCATTTT	CSVDIWAQPQHF
TRBV6-5	TRBJ2-5	-	-	TGTGCCAGCAGCCCGAGACTTGATCAAGAGACCCAGTACTTC	CASSPRLDQETQYF
TRBV30	TRBJ1-3	TRBD1	-	TGTGCCTGGGCCAGGGGGACGGGAGGAAACACCATATATTTT	CAWARGTGGNTIYF
TRBV14	TRBJ2-3	-	-	TGTGCCAGCAGCAAGACGGGTAGCACAGATACGCAGTATTTT	CASSKTGSTDTQYF
TRBV13	TRBJ2-3	-	-	TGTGCCAGCAGCCCGGGGAATACGCAGTATTTT	CASSPGNTQYF
TRBV7-3	TRBJ1-2	TRBD1	once	TGTGCCAGCAGCCGGGGACAGGGGGAGGGCTACACCTTC	CASSRGQGEGYTF
TRBV6-6	TRBJ1-6	-	-	TGTGCCAGCAGTTACTCTGGCTCACCCCTCCACTTT	CASSYSGSPLHF
TRBV30	TRBJ1-6	-	-	TGTGCCTGGAGTCTGGGGACGAGCTCCTATAATTCACCCCTCCACTTT	CAWSLGTSSYNSPLHF
TRBV5-6	TRBJ2-1	TRBD2	-	TGTGCCAGCAGCCTATGGACTAGCGGGGGTGATGAGCAGTTCTTC	CASSLWTSGGDEQFF
TRBV11-2	TRBJ2-7	-	-	TGTGCCAGCAGCTTAGGGGACATCTTGGAGCAGTACTTC	CASSLGDILEQYF
TRBV5-1	TRBJ2-7	-	few	TGCGCCAGCAGCTTGCTTCCAGGGTCGGGCGAGCAGTACTTC	CASSLLPGSGEQYF
TRBV4-3	TRBJ2-1	TRBD2	-	TGCGCCAGCAGCCAAGATCCAGCGGGGGAGTCCTACAATGAGCAGTTCTTC	CASSQDPAGESYNEQFF
TRBV29-1	TRBJ1-2	-	-	TGCAGCGCCCTGGTGTCAGGGAGGAGGGACCGATATGGCTACACCTTC	CSALVSGRRDRYGYTF
TRBV2	TRBJ2-2	-	few	TGTGCCAGCAATAGTGGGACCGGGGAGCTGTTTTTT	CASNSGTGELFF
TRBV7-8	TRBJ2-5	TRBD2	-	TGTGCCAGCCGCAAACTAGCGGGGGAGACCCAGTACTTC	CASRKLAGETQYF
TRBV4-3	TRBJ2-5	TRBD1	few	TGCGCCAGCAGCCATAGACAGGGGGGAGGAGAGACCCAGTACTTC	CASSHRQGGGETQYF
TRBV9	TRBJ1-5	-	few	TGTGCCAGCAGCGAGGGGAGTAGCAATCAGCCCCAGCATTTT	CASSEGSSNQPQHF
TRBV5-1	TRBJ2-2	TRBD2	few	TGCGCCAGCAGCTTGGGTAGCGGGGGAGCGAACACCGGGGAGCTGTTTTTT	CASSLGSGGANTGELFF
TRBV27	TRBJ2-3	-	-	TGTGCCAGCAGTTTATCGGGTCTCCCCACAGATACGCAGTATTTT	CASSLSGLPTDTQYF